One and the same sample provided the 5 T cell receptor beta chains below, sequenced in a study of control samples from healthy donors and cancer patients. Sequencing was performed with immunoSEQ multiplex PCR; in TCRdb, only in-frame clones are kept and a portion is missing. The sample has about 150,000 clones, approximately 93% seen once. The sequencing sample was made of blood. The source of these receptors is a man aged 40-49 years in good health.

This sequence joins TRBV6-5 and TRBJ1-5; no reliable D call. Germline V gene sequence: CDR1 MNHEY, CDR2 SVGAGI. The V end lost 4 bases, the J end lost 4 bases, and 11 bases lay between the germline ends. This CDR3 is 14 amino acids long. The CDR3 DNA is TGTGCCAGCAGTTCCTTGGATGTAAATCAGCCCCAGCATTTT. It specifies CASSSLDVNQPQHF.

This chain joins TRBV10-3 and TRBJ2-7; TRBD2 is a possible D gene (5 bases). CDR3 size: 15 residues. CDR1 and CDR2 (germline): ENHRY, SYGVKD. Trimming left V 5 bases short and J 7 bases short, with 21 bases between. For the CDR3, the DNA is TGTGCCATCAGTCGGTTGACGGCGGGCATGAGTGAGCAGTACTTC. Translation: CAISRLTAGMSEQYF.

The chain recombines TRBV11-2 with TRBJ1-2; unclear D gene. The CDR3 totals 14 residues. V was cut by 1 base and J by 1 base, with 7 bases left in between. Germline CDR1 reads SGHAT; CDR2 reads FQNNGV. In DNA, the CDR3 is TGTGCCAGCAGCTTAGGGATTTTTAACTATGGCTACACCTTC. Translated, it gives CASSLGIFNYGYTF.

There are a few counts of this clone. V usage is TRBV27 and J usage is TRBJ2-7; 10 nucleotides line up with TRBD1. CDR1 MNHEY and CDR2 SMNVEV come from the germline V gene (reference sequence). The CDR3 covers 15 residues. V lost 6 bases, J lost 7 bases, and 12 bases stayed unmatched. The CDR3 here is CASSSRDRGWGEQYF. DNA of the CDR3: TGTGCCAGCAGCTCCCGGGACAGGGGCTGGGGTGAGCAGTACTTC.

The chain uses TRBV28 and TRBJ1-2; TRBD1 aligns across 8 bases. V was pared by 6 bases and J by 3 bases, with 12 bases of the junction left unmatched. Germline values: CDR1 MDHEN, CDR2 SYDVKM. The CDR3 is made up of 16 amino acids. The CDR3 nucleotides are TGTGCCAGCAGCACTCTCGGACAGGGCGTGGACTATGGCTACACCTTC. It codes for CASSTLGQGVDYGYTF.